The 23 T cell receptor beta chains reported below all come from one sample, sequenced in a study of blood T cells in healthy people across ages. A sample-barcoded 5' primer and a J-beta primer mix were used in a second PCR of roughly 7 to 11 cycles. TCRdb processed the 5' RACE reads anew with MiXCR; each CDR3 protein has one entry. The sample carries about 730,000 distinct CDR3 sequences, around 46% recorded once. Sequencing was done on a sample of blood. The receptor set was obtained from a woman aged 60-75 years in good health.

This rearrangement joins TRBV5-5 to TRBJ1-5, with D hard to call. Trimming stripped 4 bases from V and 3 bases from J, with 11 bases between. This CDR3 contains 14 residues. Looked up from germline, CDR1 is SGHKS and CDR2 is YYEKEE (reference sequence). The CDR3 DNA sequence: TGTGCCAGCAGCCCCGGGGTCGTCAATCAGCCCCAGCATTTT. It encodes CASSPGVVNQPQHF.

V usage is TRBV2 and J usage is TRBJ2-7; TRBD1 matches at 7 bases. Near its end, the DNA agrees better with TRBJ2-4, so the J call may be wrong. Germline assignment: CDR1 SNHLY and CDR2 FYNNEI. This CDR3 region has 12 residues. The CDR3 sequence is CASNQGENIQYF. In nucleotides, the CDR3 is TGTGCCAGCAACCAGGGGGAAAACATTCAGTACTTC.

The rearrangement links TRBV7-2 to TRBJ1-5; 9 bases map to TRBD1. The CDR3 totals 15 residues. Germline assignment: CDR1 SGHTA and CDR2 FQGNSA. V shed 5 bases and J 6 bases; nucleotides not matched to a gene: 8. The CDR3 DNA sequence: TGTGCCAGCAGCACTCGACAGGGGGACCGTCAGCCCCAGCATTTT. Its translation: CASSTRQGDRQPQHF.

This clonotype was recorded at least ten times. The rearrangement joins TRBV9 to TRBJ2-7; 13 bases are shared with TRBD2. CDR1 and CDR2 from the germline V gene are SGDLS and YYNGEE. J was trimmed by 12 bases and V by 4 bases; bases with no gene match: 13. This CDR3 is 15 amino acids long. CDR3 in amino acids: CASSLGGTSGDNPYF. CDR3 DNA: TGTGCCAGCAGCTTGGGGGGGACTAGCGGGGATAATCCGTACTTC.

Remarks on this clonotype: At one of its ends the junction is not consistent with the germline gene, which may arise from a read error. CDR3 residues: CARSSIAGVPYNEQFF. The CDR3 DNA reads as TGTGCCCGCAGCTCTATAGCGGGAGTTCCCTACAATGAGCAGTTCTTC. V is TRBV7-8 and J is TRBJ2-1; 9 bases map to TRBD2. There are 16 residues in the CDR3. Germline CDR1 is SGHVS and CDR2 is FQNEAQ.

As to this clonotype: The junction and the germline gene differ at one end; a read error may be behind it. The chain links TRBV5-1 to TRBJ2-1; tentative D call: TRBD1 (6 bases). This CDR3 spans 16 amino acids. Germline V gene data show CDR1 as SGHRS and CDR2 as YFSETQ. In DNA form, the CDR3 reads TGCGCCAGCAGCCTCCCCGGGGCCAACAGGGCGGATGAGCAGCTCTTC. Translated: CASSLPGANRADEQLF.

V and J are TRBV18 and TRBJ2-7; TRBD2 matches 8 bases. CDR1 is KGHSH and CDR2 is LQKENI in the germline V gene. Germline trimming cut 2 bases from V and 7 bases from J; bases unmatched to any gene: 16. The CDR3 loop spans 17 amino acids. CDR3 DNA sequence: TGTGCCAGCTCACCATTATCAATGCCGGGACTAGACAATGAGCAGTACTTC. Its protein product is CASSPLSMPGLDNEQYF.

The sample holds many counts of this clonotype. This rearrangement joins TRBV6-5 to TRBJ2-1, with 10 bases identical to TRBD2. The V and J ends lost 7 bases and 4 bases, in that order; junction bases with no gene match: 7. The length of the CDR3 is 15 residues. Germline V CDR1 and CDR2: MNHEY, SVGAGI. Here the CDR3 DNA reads TGTGCCAGCACTGCTAGCGGGGGACATTACAATGAGCAGTTCTTC. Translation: CASTASGGHYNEQFF.

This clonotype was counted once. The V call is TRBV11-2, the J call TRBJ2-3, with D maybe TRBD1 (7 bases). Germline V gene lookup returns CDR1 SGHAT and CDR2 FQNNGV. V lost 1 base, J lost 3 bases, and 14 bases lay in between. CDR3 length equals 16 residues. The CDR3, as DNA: TGTGCCAGCAGCTTAGTGAAGGGGGCGGGGACAGATACGCAGTATTTT. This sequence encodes CASSLVKGAGTDTQYF.

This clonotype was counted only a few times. CDR3 nucleotides: TGTGCCAGCAGTTTAATGAGCCGGAACACCGGGGAGCTGTTTTTT. Protein product: CASSLMSRNTGELFF. The chain is built from TRBV12-3 or TRBV12-4 and TRBJ2-2; D gene unclear. CDR3 length: 15 residues. Between the trimmed V and J ends, which lost 2 bases and 1 base, there was a span of 8 bases.

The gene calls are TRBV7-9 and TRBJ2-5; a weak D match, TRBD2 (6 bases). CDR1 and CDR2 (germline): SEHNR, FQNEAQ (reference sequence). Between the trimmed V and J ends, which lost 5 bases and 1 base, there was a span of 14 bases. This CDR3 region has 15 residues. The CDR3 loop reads CASSTLSGLQETQYF. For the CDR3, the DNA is TGTGCCAGCAGCACTCTTTCGGGACTCCAAGAGACCCAGTACTTC.

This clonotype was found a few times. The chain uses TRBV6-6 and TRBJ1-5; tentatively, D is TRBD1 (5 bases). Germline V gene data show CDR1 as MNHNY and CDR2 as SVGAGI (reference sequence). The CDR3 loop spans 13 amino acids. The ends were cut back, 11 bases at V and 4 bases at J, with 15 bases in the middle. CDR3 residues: CAGRDFPNQPQHF. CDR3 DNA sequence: TGTGCCGGGAGGGACTTTCCAAATCAGCCCCAGCATTTT.

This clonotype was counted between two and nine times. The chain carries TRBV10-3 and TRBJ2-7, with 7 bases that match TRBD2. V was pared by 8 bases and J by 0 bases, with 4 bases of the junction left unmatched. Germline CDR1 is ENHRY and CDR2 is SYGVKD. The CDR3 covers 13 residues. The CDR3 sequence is CAIGGVPSYEQYF. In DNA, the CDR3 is TGTGCCATCGGGGGGGTCCCCTCCTACGAGCAGTACTTC.

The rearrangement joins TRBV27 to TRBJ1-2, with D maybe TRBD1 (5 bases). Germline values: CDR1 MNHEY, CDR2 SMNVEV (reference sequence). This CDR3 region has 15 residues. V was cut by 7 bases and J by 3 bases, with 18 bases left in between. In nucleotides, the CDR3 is TGTGCCAGCACCCCGCGGGGGGGTGGGGACTATGGCTACACCTTC. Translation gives CASTPRGGGDYGYTF.

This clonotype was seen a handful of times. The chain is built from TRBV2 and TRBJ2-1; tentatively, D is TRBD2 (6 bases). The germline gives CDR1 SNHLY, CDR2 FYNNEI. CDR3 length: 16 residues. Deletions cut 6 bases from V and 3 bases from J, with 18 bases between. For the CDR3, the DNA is TGTGCCAGCAGCCGGAGGGCTTCGGCTGGCTACAATGAGCAGTTCTTC. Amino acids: CASSRRASAGYNEQFF.

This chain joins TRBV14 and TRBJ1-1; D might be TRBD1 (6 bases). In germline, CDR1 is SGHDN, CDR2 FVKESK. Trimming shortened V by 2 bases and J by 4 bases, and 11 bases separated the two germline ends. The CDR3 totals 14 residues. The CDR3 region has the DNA TGTGCCAGCAGCCAAAGGGGGGGGAGCACTGAAGCTTTCTTT. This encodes CASSQRGGSTEAFF.

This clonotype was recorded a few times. CDR3 sequence reads: CASTNRGAGEQFF. Here the CDR3 DNA reads TGTGCCAGCACCAACCGGGGGGCAGGTGAGCAGTTCTTC. The V gene is TRBV2, the J gene TRBJ2-1; a weak D match, TRBD2 (7 bases). The CDR3 runs to 13 residues. Germline V gene lookup returns CDR1 SNHLY and CDR2 FYNNEI. The V end lost 7 bases, the J end lost 9 bases, and 16 bases lay between the germline ends.

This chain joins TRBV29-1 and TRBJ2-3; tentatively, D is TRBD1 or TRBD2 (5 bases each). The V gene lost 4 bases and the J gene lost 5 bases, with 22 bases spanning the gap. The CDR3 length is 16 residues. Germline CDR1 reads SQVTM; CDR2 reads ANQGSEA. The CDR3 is CSVAWTRFSRGDTQYF. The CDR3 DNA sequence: TGCAGCGTTGCCTGGACAAGGTTCTCTCGGGGAGATACGCAGTATTTT.

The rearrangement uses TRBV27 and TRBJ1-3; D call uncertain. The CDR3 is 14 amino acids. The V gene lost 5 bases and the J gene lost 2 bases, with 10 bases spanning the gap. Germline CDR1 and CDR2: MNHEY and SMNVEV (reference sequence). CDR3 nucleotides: TGTGCCAGCAGTCTAAACGGGGCTGGAAACACCATATATTTT. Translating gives CASSLNGAGNTIYF.

This CDR3 reads CSASVGASSTDTQYF. The CDR3 DNA follows: TGCAGTGCTAGTGTCGGGGCCTCTAGCACAGATACGCAGTATTTT. The chain combines TRBV20-1 with TRBJ2-3, with D perhaps being TRBD1 or TRBD2 (5 bases each). This CDR3 has 15 amino acids. V lost 3 bases and J lost 0, with 13 bases in between. Per germline, CDR1 DFQATT and CDR2 SNEGSKA (reference sequence).

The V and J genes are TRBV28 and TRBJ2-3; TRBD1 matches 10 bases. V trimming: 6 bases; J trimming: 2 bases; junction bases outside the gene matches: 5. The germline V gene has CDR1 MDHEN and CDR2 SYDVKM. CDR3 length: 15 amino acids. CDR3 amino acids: CASRVTGGNTDTQYF. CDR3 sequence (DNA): TGTGCCAGCAGGGTGACAGGGGGCAACACAGATACGCAGTATTTT.

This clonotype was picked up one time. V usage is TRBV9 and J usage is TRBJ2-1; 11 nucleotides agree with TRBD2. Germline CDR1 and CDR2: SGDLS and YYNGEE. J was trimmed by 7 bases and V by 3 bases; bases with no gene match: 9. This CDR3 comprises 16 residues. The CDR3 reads CASSATGTSGLNEQFF. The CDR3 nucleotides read TGTGCCAGCAGCGCCACCGGGACTAGCGGACTTAATGAGCAGTTCTTC.

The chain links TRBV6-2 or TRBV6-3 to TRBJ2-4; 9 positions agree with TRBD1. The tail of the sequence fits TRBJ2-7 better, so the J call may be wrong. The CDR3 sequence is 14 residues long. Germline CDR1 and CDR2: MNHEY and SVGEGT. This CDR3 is CASSYSPDRGEQYF. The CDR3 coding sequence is TGTGCCAGCAGTTACTCACCGGACAGGGGCGAGCAGTACTTC.